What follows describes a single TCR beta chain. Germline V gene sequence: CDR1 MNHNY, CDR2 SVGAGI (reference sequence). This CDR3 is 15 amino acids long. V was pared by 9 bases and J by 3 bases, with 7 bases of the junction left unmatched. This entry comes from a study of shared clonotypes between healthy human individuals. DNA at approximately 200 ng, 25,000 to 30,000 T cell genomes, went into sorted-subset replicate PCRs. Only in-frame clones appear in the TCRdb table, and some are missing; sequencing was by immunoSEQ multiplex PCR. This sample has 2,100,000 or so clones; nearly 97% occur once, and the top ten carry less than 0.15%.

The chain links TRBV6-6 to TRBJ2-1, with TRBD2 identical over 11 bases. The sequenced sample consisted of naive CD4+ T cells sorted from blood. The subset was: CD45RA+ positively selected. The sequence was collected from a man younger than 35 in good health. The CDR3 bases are TGTGCCAGTAGGGGGACTAGCGGTTACTACAATGAGCAGTTCTTC. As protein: CASRGTSGYYNEQFF.